These T cell receptor beta chains were read from a single sample in a study of blood T cell repertoires in COVID-19. Using immunoSEQ multiplex PCR, the repertoire was profiled, and TCRdb retains in-frame clones only, with some absent. The data show around 230,000 clones, 83% seen once. Source material: peripheral blood. The receptors were gathered from a woman aged 45-65 years with acute or convalescent COVID-19. The CDR3 runs from the conserved cysteine through the conserved F or W.

16 TRBJ2-1 TRBV7-2 CASSLRLAGFYNEQFF
15 TRBJ2-7 TRBV6-6 CASSDRPNGGYEQYF
15 TRBJ2-7 TRBV6-5 CASSPRGTGDYEQYF
16 TRBJ1-2 TRBV5-1 CASSLTDRGVNYGYTF
16 TRBJ1-5 TRBV19 CASSLTEGQGTLAQHF
15 TRBJ2-5 TRBV9 CASSVQSSVGETQYF
12 TRBJ2-6 TRBV6-5 CASLSGANVLTF
15 TRBJ2-7 TRBV5-1 CASSPGLAGTYEQYF
14 TRBJ1-6 TRBV5-1 CASSKGQPGSPLHF
15 TRBJ2-1 TRBV24-1 CATEGSGTEYNEQFF
12 TRBJ1-5 TRBV6-2/TRBV6-3 CASSYMSQPQHF
16 TRBJ2-6 TRBV27 CASSLRDTPGGNVLTF
15 TRBJ2-7 TRBV10-3 CAISTTTGGPNEQYF
16 TRBJ1-6 TRBV5-1 CASSKVGGLYNSPLHF
15 TRBJ2-1 TRBV19 CASSISGGAYNEQFF
17 TRBJ2-1 TRBV7-9 CASSFPLSGKTYNEQFF
16 TRBJ2-5 TRBV27 CASSHDGGRDFLTQYF
14 TRBJ2-2 TRBV20-1 CSASFRTNTGELFF
13 TRBJ2-3 TRBV7-3 CASSSAGTDTQYF
13 TRBJ2-7 TRBV10-3 CAISDGANYEQYF
16 TRBJ2-1 TRBV28 CASSPLSSASYNEQFF
14 TRBJ2-3 TRBV28 CASSEGGVMDTQYF
12 TRBJ2-7 TRBV6-5 CASGGEVYEQYF
11 TRBJ2-5 TRBV18 CASSYEETQYF
18 TRBJ2-7 TRBV24-1 CATSDPGTSGRASYEQYF
19 TRBJ2-4 TRBV4-2 CASSQYDRGSPLAKNIQYF
14 TRBJ1-2 TRBV5-4 CASSLGIRGQSYTF
16 TRBJ2-1 TRBV7-6 CASSLGFRDRDNEQFF
21 TRBJ2-3 TRBV23-1 CASSQVRTTGGNSGSTDTQYF
15 TRBJ1-5 TRBV6-1 CASSESESGNQPQHF
16 TRBJ1-2 TRBV5-1 CASSLAGVTGSYGYTF
17 TRBJ1-1 TRBV19 CASCTEGQGIMNTEAFF
20 TRBJ2-7 TRBV12-5 CASGLGRGRFSNENTYEQYF
14 TRBJ2-7 TRBV19 CASSIRQGVYEQYF
15 TRBJ2-3 TRBV11-3 CASSTNRGATDTQYF
17 TRBJ2-3 TRBV24-1 CATSDLGTGIFPDTQYF
15 TRBJ1-5 TRBV28 CASSQGTASNQPQHF
15 TRBJ2-3 TRBV6-5 CASTPGGKSTDTQYF
14 TRBJ2-7 TRBV29-1 CSVARQEHSYEQYF
15 TRBJ2-2 TRBV7-3 CASRRRAGDTGELFF
19 TRBJ1-2 TRBV19 CASSIDQGATGKAHYGYTF
14 TRBJ2-1 TRBV6-4 CASSLSGGDNEQFF